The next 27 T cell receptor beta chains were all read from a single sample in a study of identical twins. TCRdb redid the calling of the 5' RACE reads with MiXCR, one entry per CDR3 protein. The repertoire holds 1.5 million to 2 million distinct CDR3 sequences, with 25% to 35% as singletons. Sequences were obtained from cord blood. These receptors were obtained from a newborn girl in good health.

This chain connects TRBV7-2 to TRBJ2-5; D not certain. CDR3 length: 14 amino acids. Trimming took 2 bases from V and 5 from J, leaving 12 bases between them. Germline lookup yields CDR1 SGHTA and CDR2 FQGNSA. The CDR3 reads CASSLSLVEETQYF. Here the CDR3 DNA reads TGTGCCAGCAGCTTAAGTCTGGTCGAGGAGACCCAGTACTTC.

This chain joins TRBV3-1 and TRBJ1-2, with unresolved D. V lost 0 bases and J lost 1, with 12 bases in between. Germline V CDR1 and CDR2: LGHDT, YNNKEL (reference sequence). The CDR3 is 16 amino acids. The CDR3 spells CASSQDRKGNNYGYTF. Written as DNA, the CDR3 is TGTGCCAGCAGCCAAGATCGGAAGGGCAATAACTATGGCTACACCTTC.

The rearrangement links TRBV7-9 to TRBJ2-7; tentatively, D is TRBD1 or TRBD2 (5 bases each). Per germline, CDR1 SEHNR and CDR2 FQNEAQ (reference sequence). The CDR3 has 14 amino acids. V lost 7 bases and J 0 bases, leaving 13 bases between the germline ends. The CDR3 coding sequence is TGTGCCAGCACCCGGGGACCAGGCTCCTACGAGCAGTACTTC. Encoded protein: CASTRGPGSYEQYF.

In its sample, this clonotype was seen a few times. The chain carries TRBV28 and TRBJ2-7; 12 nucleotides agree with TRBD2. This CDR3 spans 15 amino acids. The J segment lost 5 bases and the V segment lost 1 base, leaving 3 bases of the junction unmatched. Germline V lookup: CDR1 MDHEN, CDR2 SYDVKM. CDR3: CASSLSTSGSHEQYF. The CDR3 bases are TGTGCCAGCAGTTTATCGACTAGCGGGAGCCACGAGCAGTACTTC.

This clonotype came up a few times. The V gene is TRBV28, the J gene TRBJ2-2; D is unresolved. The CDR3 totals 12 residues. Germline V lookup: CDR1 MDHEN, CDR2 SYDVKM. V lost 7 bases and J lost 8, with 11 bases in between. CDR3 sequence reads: CASTYYRGELFF. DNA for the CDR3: TGTGCCAGCACCTACTACCGGGGGGAGCTGTTTTTT. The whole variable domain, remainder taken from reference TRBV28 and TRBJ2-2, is DVKVTQSSRYLVKRTGEKVFLECVQDMDHENMFWYRQDPGLGLRLIYFSYDVKMKEKGDIPEGYSVSREKKERFSLILESASTNQTSMYLCASTYYRGELFFGEGSRLTVL.

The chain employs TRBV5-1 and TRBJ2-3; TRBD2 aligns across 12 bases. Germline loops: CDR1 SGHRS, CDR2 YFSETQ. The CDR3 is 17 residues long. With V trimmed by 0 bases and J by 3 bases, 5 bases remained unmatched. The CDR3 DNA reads TGCGCCAGCAGCTTGGCCCCTAGCGGGGGGGCAACAGATACGCAGTATTTT. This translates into CASSLAPSGGATDTQYF.

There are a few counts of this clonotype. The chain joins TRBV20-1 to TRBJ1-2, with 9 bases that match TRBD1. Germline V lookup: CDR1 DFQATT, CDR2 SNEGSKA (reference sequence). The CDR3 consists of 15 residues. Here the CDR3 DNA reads TGCAGGGCCCGGGGGGCTACAGGGGGCGGCTATGGCTACACCTTC. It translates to CRARGATGGGYGYTF.

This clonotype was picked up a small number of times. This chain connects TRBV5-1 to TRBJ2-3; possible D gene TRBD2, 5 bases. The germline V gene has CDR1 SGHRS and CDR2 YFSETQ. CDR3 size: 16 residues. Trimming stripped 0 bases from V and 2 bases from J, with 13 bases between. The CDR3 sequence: CASSLGEGIVTDTQYF. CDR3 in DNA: TGCGCCAGCAGCTTGGGAGAGGGAATCGTCACAGATACGCAGTATTTT.

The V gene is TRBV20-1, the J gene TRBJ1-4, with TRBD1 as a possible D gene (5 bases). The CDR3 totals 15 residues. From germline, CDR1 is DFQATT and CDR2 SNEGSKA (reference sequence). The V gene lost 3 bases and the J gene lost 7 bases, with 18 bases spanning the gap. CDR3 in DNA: TGCAGTGCTAGGGGATCCGCCAGGGTGGTTGAAAAACTGTTTTTT. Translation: CSARGSARVVEKLFF.

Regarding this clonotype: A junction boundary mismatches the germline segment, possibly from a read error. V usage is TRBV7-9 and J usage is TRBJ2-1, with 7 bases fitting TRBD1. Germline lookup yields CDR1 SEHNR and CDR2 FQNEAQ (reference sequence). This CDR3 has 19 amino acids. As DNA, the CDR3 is TGTGCCAGCAGCATAGCCCTCCTGACAGGGCGAAAGTGGAACAATGAGCAGTTCTTC. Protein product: CASSIALLTGRKWNNEQFF.

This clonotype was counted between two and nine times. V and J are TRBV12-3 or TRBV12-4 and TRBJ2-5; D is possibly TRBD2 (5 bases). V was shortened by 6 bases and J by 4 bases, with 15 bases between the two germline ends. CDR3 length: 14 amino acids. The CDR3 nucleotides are TGTGCCAGCAGCCAACCCCCGGGGATAGAGACCCAGTACTTC. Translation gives CASSQPPGIETQYF.

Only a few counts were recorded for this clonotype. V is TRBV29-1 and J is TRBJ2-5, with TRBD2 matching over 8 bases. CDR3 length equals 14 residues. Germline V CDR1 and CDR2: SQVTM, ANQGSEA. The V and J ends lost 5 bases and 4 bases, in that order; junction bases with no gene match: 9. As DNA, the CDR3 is TGCAGCGTTTGCGGGACTAGGGGCTCAGAGACCCAGTACTTC. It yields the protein CSVCGTRGSETQYF.

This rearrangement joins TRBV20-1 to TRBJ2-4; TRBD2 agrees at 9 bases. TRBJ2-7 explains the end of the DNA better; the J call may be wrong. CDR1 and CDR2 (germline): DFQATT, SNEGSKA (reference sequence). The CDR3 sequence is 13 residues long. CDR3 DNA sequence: TGCAGTGAAGAGCGGGAGGAGGAGGACGAGCAGTACTTC. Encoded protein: CSEEREEEDEQYF.

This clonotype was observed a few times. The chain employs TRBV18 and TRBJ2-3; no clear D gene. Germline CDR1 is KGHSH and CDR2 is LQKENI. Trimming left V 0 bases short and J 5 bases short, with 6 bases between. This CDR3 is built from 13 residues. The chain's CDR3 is CASSPPVVDTQYF. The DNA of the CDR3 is TGTGCCAGCTCACCACCGGTCGTAGATACGCAGTATTTT.

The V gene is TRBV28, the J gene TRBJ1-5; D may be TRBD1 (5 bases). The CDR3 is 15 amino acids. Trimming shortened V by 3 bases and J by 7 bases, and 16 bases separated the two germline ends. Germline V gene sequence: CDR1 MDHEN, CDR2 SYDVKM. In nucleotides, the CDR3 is TGTGCCAGCAGTTTGGGGGATAGTGTTGGGCAGCCCCAGCATTTT. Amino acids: CASSLGDSVGQPQHF.

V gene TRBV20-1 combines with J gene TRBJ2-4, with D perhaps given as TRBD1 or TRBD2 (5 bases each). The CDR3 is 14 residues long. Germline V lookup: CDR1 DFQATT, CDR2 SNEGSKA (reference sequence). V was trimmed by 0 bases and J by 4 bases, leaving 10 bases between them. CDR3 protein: CSARDRDGKNIQYF. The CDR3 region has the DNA TGCAGTGCTAGAGACCGGGACGGAAAAAACATTCAGTACTTC.

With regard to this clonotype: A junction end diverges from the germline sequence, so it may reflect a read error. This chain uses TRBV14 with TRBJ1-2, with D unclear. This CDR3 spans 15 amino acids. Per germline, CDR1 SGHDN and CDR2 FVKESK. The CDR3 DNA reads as TGTGCCAGCAGCCAACTAGAGCGGCTGAACTATGACTACACCTTC. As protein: CASSQLERLNYDYTF.

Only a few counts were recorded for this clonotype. The CDR3 coding sequence is TGTGCCATCAGTGAGGGGTATAGTTGGGGCTACACCTTC. Translated, it gives CAISEGYSWGYTF. The V and J genes are TRBV10-3 and TRBJ1-2; D ambiguous. This CDR3 region has 13 residues. V lost 2 bases and J lost 8, with 12 bases in between. Germline CDR1 is ENHRY and CDR2 is SYGVKD.

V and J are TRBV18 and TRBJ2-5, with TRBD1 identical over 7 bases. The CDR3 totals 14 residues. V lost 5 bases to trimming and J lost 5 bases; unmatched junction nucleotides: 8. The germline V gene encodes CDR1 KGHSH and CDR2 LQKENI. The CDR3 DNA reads TGTGCCAGCTCAACCCAGACAGGGAAGGAGACCCAGTACTTC. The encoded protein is CASSTQTGKETQYF.

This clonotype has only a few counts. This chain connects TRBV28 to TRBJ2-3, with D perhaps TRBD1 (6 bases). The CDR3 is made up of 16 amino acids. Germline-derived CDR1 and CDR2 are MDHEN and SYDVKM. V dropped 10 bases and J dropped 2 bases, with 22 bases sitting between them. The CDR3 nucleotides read TGTGCCACCATTGCCTTCCTTACAGGGTTCACAGATACGCAGTATTTT. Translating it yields CATIAFLTGFTDTQYF.

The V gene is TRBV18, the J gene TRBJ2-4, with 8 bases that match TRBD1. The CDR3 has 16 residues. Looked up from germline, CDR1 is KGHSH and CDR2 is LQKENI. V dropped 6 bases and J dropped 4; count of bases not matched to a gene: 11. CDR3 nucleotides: TGTGCCAGCTCTTGGGGACAGGCCCTTCTGAAAAACATTCAGTACTTC. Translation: CASSWGQALLKNIQYF.

Here the CDR3 reads CASSSLAGTSGHEQYF. Written as DNA, the CDR3 is TGTGCCAGCAGCTCTCTTGCCGGGACTAGTGGCCACGAGCAGTACTTC. The chain employs TRBV11-2 and TRBJ2-5; 8 bases are a match to TRBD2. The assigned J gene may be wrong: the sequence end matches TRBJ2-7 better. Germline CDR1 is SGHAT and CDR2 is FQNNGV. There are 16 residues in the CDR3.

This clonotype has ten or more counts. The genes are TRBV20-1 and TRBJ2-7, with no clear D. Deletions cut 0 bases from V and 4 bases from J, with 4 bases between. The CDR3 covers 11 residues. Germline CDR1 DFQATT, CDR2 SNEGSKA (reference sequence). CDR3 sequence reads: CSARDGYEQYF. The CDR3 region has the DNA TGCAGTGCTAGAGATGGGTACGAGCAGTACTTC.

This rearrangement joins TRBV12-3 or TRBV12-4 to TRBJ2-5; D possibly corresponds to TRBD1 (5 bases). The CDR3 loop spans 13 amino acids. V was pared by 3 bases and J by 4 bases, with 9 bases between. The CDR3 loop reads CASSFSGPETQYF. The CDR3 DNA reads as TGTGCCAGCAGTTTTTCAGGGCCAGAGACCCAGTACTTC.

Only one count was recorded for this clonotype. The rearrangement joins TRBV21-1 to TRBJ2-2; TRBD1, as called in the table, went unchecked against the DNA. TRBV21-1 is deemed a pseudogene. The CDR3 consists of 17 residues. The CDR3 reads CASSKNPDRANTGELFF. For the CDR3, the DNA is TGTGCCAGCAGCAAAAACCCGGACAGGGCGAACACCGGGGAGCTGTTTTTT.

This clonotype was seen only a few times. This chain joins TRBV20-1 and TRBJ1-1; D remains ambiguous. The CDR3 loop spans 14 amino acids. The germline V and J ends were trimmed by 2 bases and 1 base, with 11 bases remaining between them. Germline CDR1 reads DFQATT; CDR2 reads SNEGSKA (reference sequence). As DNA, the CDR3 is TGCAGTGCTAGAAAGGGTGTGGGGAACACTGAAGCTTTCTTT. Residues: CSARKGVGNTEAFF.

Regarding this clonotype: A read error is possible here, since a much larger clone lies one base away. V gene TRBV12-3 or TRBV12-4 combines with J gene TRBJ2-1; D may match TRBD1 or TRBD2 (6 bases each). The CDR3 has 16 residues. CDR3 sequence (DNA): TGTGCCGGCAGTTTAAGGGTAACGGGGGACAACAATGAGCAGTTCTTC. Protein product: CAGSLRVTGDNNEQFF.